One sample yielded the 15 T cell receptor beta chains listed below, sequenced in a study of shared clonotypes between healthy human individuals. Assay: immunoSEQ multiplex PCR; the TCRdb copy retains only in-frame clones and omits some. The sample contains around 1,900,000 clones, around 93% of which appear only once. Naive CD8 cells lacked CD45RO, underwent positive selection for CCR7 and left out terminally differentiated effector memory CD45RA+ cells. Sequencing was performed on naive CD8+ T cells from PBMCs. These receptors all come from a man younger than 35 in good health. Some clones in this sample may be carry-over from other donors' samples.

The chain recombines TRBV7-6 with TRBJ2-5; 8 nucleotides align to TRBD2. Trimming took 4 bases from V and 5 from J; bases not matched to a gene: 21. The CDR3 consists of 19 residues. Germline CDR1 and CDR2: SGHVS and FNYEAQ. CDR3 in amino acids: CASSSPLVAGGLPGETQYF. The CDR3, as DNA: TGTGCCAGCAGCTCCCCGTTAGTGGCGGGGGGACTTCCGGGGGAGACCCAGTACTTC. Full variable domain (rest looked up from reference TRBV7-6 and TRBJ2-5): GAGVSQSPRYKVTKRGQDVALRCDPISGHVSLYWYRQALGQGPEFLTYFNYEAQQDKSGLPNDRFSAERPEGSISTLTIQRTEQRDSAMYRCASSSPLVAGGLPGETQYFGPGTRLLVL.

V usage is TRBV5-1 and J usage is TRBJ2-4; D is perhaps TRBD1 (5 bases). Trimming took off 1 base at V and 6 bases at J, with 11 bases between the two ends. This CDR3 region has 14 residues. Germline V gene sequence: CDR1 SGHRS, CDR2 YFSETQ. The CDR3: CASSLNTQGNIQYF. The CDR3 coding sequence is TGCGCCAGCAGCTTGAACACCCAGGGAAACATTCAGTACTTC.

This clone showed up just once. The chain carries TRBV11-2 and TRBJ2-7, with D possibly TRBD2 on 5 matching bases. The V and J ends lost 1 base and 5 bases respectively, with 12 bases between them. This CDR3 has 14 residues. Per the germline V gene, CDR1 is SGHAT and CDR2 is FQNNGV. CDR3 DNA sequence: TGTGCCAGCAGCTTAGCCTCGGGGAAGCACGAGCAGTACTTC. Translated: CASSLASGKHEQYF.

This clone was recorded once. The chain links TRBV21-1 to TRBJ2-7. TRBV21-1 is tagged as a pseudogene. There are 11 residues in the CDR3. This CDR3 reads CASSERNEQYF. The CDR3 coding sequence is TGTGCCAGCAGCGAAAGGAACGAGCAGTACTTC.

The V call is TRBV7-2, the J call TRBJ1-4; no reliable D call. The V end was cut by 2 bases, the J end by 7 bases, with 11 bases between. Germline lookup yields CDR1 SGHTA and CDR2 FQGNSA. There are 14 residues in the CDR3. CDR3 bases: TGTGCCAGCAGCTTAACGACATTTGGTGAAAAACTGTTTTTT. Translated: CASSLTTFGEKLFF.

The chain carries TRBV28 and TRBJ2-7, with D possibly being TRBD2 (6 bases). The germline V gene has CDR1 MDHEN and CDR2 SYDVKM. Between the trimmed V and J ends, which lost 4 bases and 3 bases, there was a span of 16 bases. This CDR3 has 15 amino acids. CDR3 residues: CASSWLSGSFYEQYF. The CDR3 nucleotides are TGTGCCAGCAGTTGGCTAAGCGGGTCATTCTACGAGCAGTACTTC.

This chain connects TRBV2 to TRBJ2-7; 7 nucleotides align to TRBD2. V gave up 0 bases and J gave up 3 bases; unmatched junction bases: 2. The CDR3 is 14 amino acids. CDR1 SNHLY and CDR2 FYNNEI come from the germline V gene. The CDR3 coding sequence is TGTGCCAGCAGTGAAGCGGGAGGGGACTACGAGCAGTACTTC. Protein: CASSEAGGDYEQYF. Supplemented by reference TRBV2 and TRBJ2-7, the full variable domain reads EPEVTQTPSHQVTQMGQEVILRCVPISNHLYFYWYRQILGQKVEFLVSFYNNEISEKSEIFDDQFSVERPDGSNFTLKIRSTKLEDSAMYFCASSEAGGDYEQYFGPGTRLTVT.

The table lists this clone with a count of one. V gene TRBV19 combines with J gene TRBJ1-5; D unresolved. The CDR3 is made up of 15 amino acids. Trimming left V 1 base short and J 4 bases short, with 11 bases between. Germline CDR1 LNHDA, CDR2 SQIVND (reference sequence). The CDR3 reads CASSIGIGRNQPQHF. In DNA form, the CDR3 reads TGTGCCAGTAGTATAGGAATAGGGCGAAATCAGCCCCAGCATTTT.

The chain joins TRBV10-3 to TRBJ1-3; 9 bases agree with TRBD1. In germline, CDR1 is ENHRY, CDR2 SYGVKD. The V segment lost 4 bases and the J segment 0 bases; nucleotides outside the gene matches: 4. The CDR3 is 16 residues long. CDR3 in DNA: TGTGCCATCAGTGGGGACAGGGTGAACTCTGGAAACACCATATATTTT. This codes for CAISGDRVNSGNTIYF.

V is TRBV6-6 and J is TRBJ2-2; no clear D gene. V shed 0 bases and J shed 4 bases, with 3 bases lying between them. The CDR3 runs 13 residues. Germline-derived CDR1 and CDR2 are MNHNY and SVGAGI (reference sequence). The CDR3 nucleotides read TGTGCCAGCAGTTACTCAGCCACCGGGGAGCTGTTTTTT. It is translated as CASSYSATGELFF.

In the case of this clone: This sample also contains other DNA sequences that code for the same CDR3. The chain couples TRBV27 to TRBJ2-4; 7 bases match TRBD1. The CDR3 consists of 15 residues. Germline-derived CDR1 and CDR2 are MNHEY and SMNVEV (reference sequence). The trim removed 0 bases at V and 5 bases at J, leaving 4 bases unmatched. CDR3 protein: CASSLSITGENIQYF. The CDR3 DNA follows: TGTGCCAGCAGTTTATCGATTACAGGGGAAAACATTCAGTACTTC.

This clone was detected a few times. This sample also contains other DNA sequences that code for the same CDR3. This chain connects TRBV10-2 to TRBJ2-7; D unresolved. Looked up from germline, CDR1 is WSHSY and CDR2 is SAAADI. Trimming removed 2 bases at V and 5 bases at J, with 4 bases between. The CDR3 totals 11 residues. CDR3 protein: CASSEGHEQYF. The CDR3 bases are TGCGCCAGCAGTGAGGGCCACGAGCAGTACTTC.

This rearrangement joins TRBV7-9 to TRBJ1-4; D may be TRBD1 (5 bases). This CDR3 region has 15 residues. Per the germline V gene, CDR1 is SEHNR and CDR2 is FQNEAQ (reference sequence). The germline V and J ends were trimmed by 5 bases and 5 bases, with 15 bases remaining between them. The DNA of the CDR3 is TGTGCCAGCAGCCCAAGACAGCGCCTCAATGAAAAACTGTTTTTT. This codes for CASSPRQRLNEKLFF. Complete variable domain (other parts from reference TRBV7-9 and TRBJ1-4): DTGVSQNPRHKITKRGQNVTFRCDPISEHNRLYWYRQTLGQGPEFLTYFQNEAQLEKSRLLSDRFSAERPKGSFSTLEIQRTEQGDSAMYLCASSPRQRLNEKLFFGSGTQLSVL.

This chain links TRBV7-9 with TRBJ1-3; D unclear. Trimming pared 1 base from V and 1 base from J, leaving 11 bases between. The CDR3 spans 16 residues. The germline V gene has CDR1 SEHNR and CDR2 FQNEAQ (reference sequence). CDR3 protein: CASSLEYMGSGNTIYF. CDR3 DNA sequence: TGTGCCAGCAGCTTAGAGTATATGGGATCTGGAAACACCATATATTTT. The full variable domain, rest sourced from reference TRBV7-9 and TRBJ1-3, is DTGVSQNPRHKITKRGQNVTFRCDPISEHNRLYWYRQTLGQGPEFLTYFQNEAQLEKSRLLSDRFSAERPKGSFSTLEIQRTEQGDSAMYLCASSLEYMGSGNTIYFGEGSWLTVV.

V gene TRBV27 combines with J gene TRBJ2-1; 8 positions agree with TRBD2. The CDR3 length is 14 residues. CDR1 and CDR2 from the germline V gene are MNHEY and SMNVEV (reference sequence). Trimming cost V 10 bases and J 3 bases; bases outside gene matches: 8. The DNA of the CDR3 is TGTGCCACTCGTACGCTAGCGGGCTACAATGAGCAGTTCTTC. Translated: CATRTLAGYNEQFF.